This entry concerns a single T cell receptor beta chain. Its antigen is unknown. The source of the sample is a study of T cell responses to AZD1222 COVID-19 vaccine. Profiled with immunoSEQ multiplex PCR; TCRdb holds only in-frame clones, not every one. Among tens of thousands of clones listed, 75% to 90% were seen once. V was trimmed by 8 bases and J by 4 bases, leaving 14 bases between them. This CDR3 is 13 amino acids long. Per the germline V gene, CDR1 is KGHSH and CDR2 is LQKENI. Whole-study findings and limits: There were mostly white British donors and more females than males, and clonal diversity was possibly underestimated. Spike-specific TCR repertoires showed rising breadth and depth after two AZD1222 doses.

This receptor was identified in an adult who received the AZD1222 COVID-19 vaccine. The sample here was peripheral blood, taken 28 days after the second AZD1222 dose. J is TRBJ1-2 and V is TRBV18; maybe TRBD1 (5 bases). The CDR3 nucleotides are TGTGCCAGCGCTGAGGGGAGCGCCTATGGCTACACCTTC. This codes for CASAEGSAYGYTF.